These 18 T cell receptor beta chains came from one sample sequenced in a study of technical replicates of blood from a handful of donors. Sequencing used immunoSEQ multiplex PCR; TCRdb keeps in-frame clones, though not all of them. Found here are over 50,000 clones, about 97% of them singletons; the top ten hold about 0.2%. Sequencing input: T cells isolated from PBMCs. These receptor sequences come from a human donor in good health.

The chain links TRBV7-9 to TRBJ2-5, with TRBD1 matching 7 bases. Germline loops: CDR1 SEHNR, CDR2 FQNEAQ (reference sequence). With V trimmed by 7 bases and J by 3 bases, 5 bases remained unmatched. This CDR3 is built from 13 residues. The chain's CDR3 is CASTGTAKETQYF. The CDR3, as DNA: TGTGCCAGCACCGGGACAGCCAAAGAGACCCAGTACTTC.

This clone was seen a single time. V is TRBV5-6 and J is TRBJ1-4; a possible D gene is TRBD1 (5 bases). With 3 bases removed from V and 0 bases from J, the gap between germline ends came to 6 bases. Germline V gene sequence: CDR1 SGHDT, CDR2 YYEEEE. The CDR3 has 14 residues. CDR3 loop: CASSWGATNEKLFF. Here the CDR3 DNA reads TGTGCCAGCAGCTGGGGGGCAACTAATGAAAAACTGTTTTTT.

V is TRBV27 and J is TRBJ2-1, with D perhaps matching TRBD2 (6 bases). Germline lookup yields CDR1 MNHEY and CDR2 SMNVEV (reference sequence). The V end lost 3 bases, the J end lost 6 bases, and 24 bases lay between the germline ends. This CDR3 spans 18 amino acids. CDR3 coding DNA: TGTGCCAGCAGTTTGAAGGGTCTAGCGCCGACCCGGGCCAATGAGCAGTTCTTC. It codes for CASSLKGLAPTRANEQFF.

In its sample, this clone was seen once. J is TRBJ2-3 and V is TRBV7-9; TRBD1 matches at 10 bases. CDR3 length: 17 residues. The germline gives CDR1 SEHNR, CDR2 FQNEAQ (reference sequence). The V gene end was trimmed by 8 bases and the J gene end by 5 bases; junction bases not matched to a gene: 16. The DNA of the CDR3 is TGTGCCAGCTGCCCCGTTTGGGGACAGGGGAGGATAGATACGCAGTATTTT. It yields the protein CASCPVWGQGRIDTQYF.

The chain links TRBV2 to TRBJ1-2; TRBD1 agrees at 9 bases. J lost 5 bases, V lost 6 bases, and 7 bases had no gene match. This CDR3 comprises 14 residues. Germline-derived CDR1 and CDR2 are SNHLY and FYNNEI. CDR3 in DNA: TGTGCCAGCAGCTGGGACAGGGAGGCGTATGGCTACACCTTC. Translating gives CASSWDREAYGYTF.

The chain carries TRBV9 and TRBJ2-2, with D perhaps matching TRBD2 (6 bases). Deletions cut 4 bases from V and 4 bases from J, with 14 bases between. The CDR3 totals 15 residues. CDR1 is SGDLS, CDR2 YYNGEE, per germline. The CDR3 DNA reads TGTGCCAGCAGCAAATCCACTAGCTTCACCGGGGAGCTGTTTTTT. This translates into CASSKSTSFTGELFF.

The rearrangement links TRBV28 to TRBJ2-7, with a tentative D call TRBD2 (6 bases). CDR1 is MDHEN and CDR2 is SYDVKM in the germline V gene. V lost 3 bases, J lost 0 bases, and 9 bases lay in between. The CDR3 consists of 14 residues. This CDR3 reads CASSLDYLSYEQYF. The CDR3, as DNA: TGTGCCAGCAGTTTGGACTACCTCTCCTACGAGCAGTACTTC.

Written as DNA, the CDR3 is TGTGCCAGCAGCTCAGAGGTCCGCCACAATGAGCAGTTCTTC. As protein: CASSSEVRHNEQFF. This chain links TRBV7-6 with TRBJ2-1; D gene uncertain. Germline values: CDR1 SGHVS, CDR2 FNYEAQ. V lost 4 bases and J lost 5, with 12 bases in between. The CDR3 totals 14 residues.

CDR3 nucleotide sequence: TGTGCCAGCAGTCCGAACTGGGGGGGCGGTGACTACGAGCAGTACTTC. The encoded protein is CASSPNWGGGDYEQYF. J is TRBJ2-7 and V is TRBV28; maybe TRBD2 (7 bases). This CDR3 contains 16 residues. V was trimmed by 5 bases and J by 3 bases, leaving 20 bases between them. Germline V gives CDR1 MDHEN, CDR2 SYDVKM.

A word on this clone: Since the CDR3 does not end with the conserved phenylalanine or tryptophan, this likely comes from a read error. No DNA is shown, since the ends of the CDR3 on it are uncertain; the CDR3 is the one TCRdb lists. This chain uses TRBV28 with TRBJ2-3; the listed D gene, TRBD2, was not tested against the DNA. CDR1 and CDR2 (germline): MDHEN, SYDVKM. The CDR3 is 12 residues long, counting both termini. The chain's CDR3 is CASRSRHPDLAL.

A remark on this clone: The junction departs from germline at one end; a sequencing error may be responsible. This chain uses TRBV5-1 with TRBJ2-2, with TRBD1 identical over 10 bases. The CDR3 totals 20 residues. The germline V gene encodes CDR1 SGHRS and CDR2 YFSETQ. In DNA, the CDR3 is TGCGCCAGCAGCCCGGGACAGGGGAAAGATCCAGCGGCGAACGCCGGGGAGCTGTTTTTT. Protein sequence: CASSPGQGKDPAANAGELFF.

This sequence joins TRBV7-9 and TRBJ2-7; 10 bases are a match to TRBD1. Germline loops: CDR1 SEHNR, CDR2 FQNEAQ (reference sequence). V shed 11 bases and J 2 bases; nucleotides not matched to a gene: 6. The CDR3 runs to 13 residues. DNA of the CDR3: TGTGCCTGCTCCGGGACAGGGGCCTACGAGCAGTACTTC. Translation: CACSGTGAYEQYF.

This sequence joins TRBV27 and TRBJ1-5; 9 nucleotides align to TRBD1. The V gene's germline CDR1 is MNHEY and CDR2 SMNVEV (reference sequence). The CDR3 totals 17 residues. V lost 6 bases and J lost 3; bases outside the gene matches: 12. CDR3 DNA sequence: TGTGCCAGCAGGGAAAAGATGGACAGGGGAAACAATCAGCCCCAGCATTTT. This codes for CASREKMDRGNNQPQHF.

The chain carries TRBV19 and TRBJ2-7, with D perhaps matching TRBD2 (6 bases). Trimming left V 4 bases short and J 0 bases short, with 10 bases between. The CDR3 loop spans 14 amino acids. Per germline, CDR1 LNHDA and CDR2 SQIVND (reference sequence). CDR3 in amino acids: CASSTSVNSYEQYF. DNA for the CDR3: TGTGCCAGTAGTACTAGCGTGAACTCCTACGAGCAGTACTTC.

The chain couples TRBV5-1 to TRBJ1-5, with 8 bases identical to TRBD1. This CDR3 contains 15 residues. Germline V gene data show CDR1 as SGHRS and CDR2 as YFSETQ. J gave up 5 bases and V 4 bases, and 8 bases lay outside the gene matches. Here the CDR3 reads CASSAGTGMDQPQHF. The CDR3, as DNA: TGCGCCAGCAGCGCCGGGACAGGAATGGATCAGCCCCAGCATTTT.

The chain is built from TRBV28 and TRBJ2-1, with no clear D. V was shortened by 3 bases and J by 1 base, with 10 bases between the two germline ends. This CDR3 spans 15 amino acids. Germline assignment: CDR1 MDHEN and CDR2 SYDVKM. The CDR3 DNA sequence: TGTGCCAGCAGTTTGGTGGCGGTATCCTACAATGAGCAGTTCTTC. Translating it yields CASSLVAVSYNEQFF.

This chain links TRBV5-1 with TRBJ2-5, with TRBD1 identical over 11 bases. CDR1 is SGHRS, CDR2 YFSETQ, per germline. V lost 6 bases and J lost 4; bases outside the gene matches: 8. This CDR3 comprises 15 residues. In DNA form, the CDR3 reads TGCGCCAGCAACTGGAGCGGGACAGGGGGAGAGACCCAGTACTTC. Amino acids: CASNWSGTGGETQYF.

The chain recombines TRBV5-1 with TRBJ2-5; D is uncertain. Germline V gene sequence: CDR1 SGHRS, CDR2 YFSETQ. Trimming left V 7 bases short and J 3 bases short, with 10 bases between. The CDR3 spans 12 residues. The CDR3 DNA is TGCGCCAGCCGAGGCATAGAAGAGACCCAGTACTTC. Its translation: CASRGIEETQYF.